This entry describes one TCR beta chain. V shed 4 bases, J shed 4 bases, and the junction held 8 bases outside the gene matches. There are 15 residues in the CDR3. Germline values: CDR1 SGDLS, CDR2 YYNGEE. This sample is part of a study of metastatic and nonmetastatic thyroid tumors. Study as a whole: Repertoire data that came from the blood and tumor or nodule tissue of malignant and benign thyroid patients were compared.

No patient had received any treatment before thyroid surgery. Per the original data handling: A papillary thyroid cancer distant-metastasis classifier was built from CDR3 differences across clinicopathological groups. Via MiXCR, TCRdb re-called the PCR reads. None of the V and J calls come from the authors' own analysis; TCRdb made them. The sample has approximately 41,000 clones, 28% seen once; the top ten hold 9.9%. The V and J genes are TRBV9 and TRBJ2-5, with 9 nucleotides matching TRBD2. Sequenced input: blood. This sequence was found in a male donor with papillary thyroid cancer or a benign thyroid nodule (not recorded which). Some clones in this sample may be carry-over from other donors' samples. Here the CDR3 reads CASSQRGGGRETQYF. The CDR3, as DNA: TGTGCCAGCAGCCAACGCGGGGGGGGACGAGAGACCCAGTACTTC. Together with reference TRBV9 and TRBJ2-5, the CDR3 gives the full variable domain: DSGVTQTPKHLITATGQRVTLRCSPRSGDLSVYWYQQSLDQGLQFLIQYYNGEERAKGNILERFSAQQFPDLHSELNLSSLELGDSALYFCASSQRGGGRETQYFGPGTRLLVL.